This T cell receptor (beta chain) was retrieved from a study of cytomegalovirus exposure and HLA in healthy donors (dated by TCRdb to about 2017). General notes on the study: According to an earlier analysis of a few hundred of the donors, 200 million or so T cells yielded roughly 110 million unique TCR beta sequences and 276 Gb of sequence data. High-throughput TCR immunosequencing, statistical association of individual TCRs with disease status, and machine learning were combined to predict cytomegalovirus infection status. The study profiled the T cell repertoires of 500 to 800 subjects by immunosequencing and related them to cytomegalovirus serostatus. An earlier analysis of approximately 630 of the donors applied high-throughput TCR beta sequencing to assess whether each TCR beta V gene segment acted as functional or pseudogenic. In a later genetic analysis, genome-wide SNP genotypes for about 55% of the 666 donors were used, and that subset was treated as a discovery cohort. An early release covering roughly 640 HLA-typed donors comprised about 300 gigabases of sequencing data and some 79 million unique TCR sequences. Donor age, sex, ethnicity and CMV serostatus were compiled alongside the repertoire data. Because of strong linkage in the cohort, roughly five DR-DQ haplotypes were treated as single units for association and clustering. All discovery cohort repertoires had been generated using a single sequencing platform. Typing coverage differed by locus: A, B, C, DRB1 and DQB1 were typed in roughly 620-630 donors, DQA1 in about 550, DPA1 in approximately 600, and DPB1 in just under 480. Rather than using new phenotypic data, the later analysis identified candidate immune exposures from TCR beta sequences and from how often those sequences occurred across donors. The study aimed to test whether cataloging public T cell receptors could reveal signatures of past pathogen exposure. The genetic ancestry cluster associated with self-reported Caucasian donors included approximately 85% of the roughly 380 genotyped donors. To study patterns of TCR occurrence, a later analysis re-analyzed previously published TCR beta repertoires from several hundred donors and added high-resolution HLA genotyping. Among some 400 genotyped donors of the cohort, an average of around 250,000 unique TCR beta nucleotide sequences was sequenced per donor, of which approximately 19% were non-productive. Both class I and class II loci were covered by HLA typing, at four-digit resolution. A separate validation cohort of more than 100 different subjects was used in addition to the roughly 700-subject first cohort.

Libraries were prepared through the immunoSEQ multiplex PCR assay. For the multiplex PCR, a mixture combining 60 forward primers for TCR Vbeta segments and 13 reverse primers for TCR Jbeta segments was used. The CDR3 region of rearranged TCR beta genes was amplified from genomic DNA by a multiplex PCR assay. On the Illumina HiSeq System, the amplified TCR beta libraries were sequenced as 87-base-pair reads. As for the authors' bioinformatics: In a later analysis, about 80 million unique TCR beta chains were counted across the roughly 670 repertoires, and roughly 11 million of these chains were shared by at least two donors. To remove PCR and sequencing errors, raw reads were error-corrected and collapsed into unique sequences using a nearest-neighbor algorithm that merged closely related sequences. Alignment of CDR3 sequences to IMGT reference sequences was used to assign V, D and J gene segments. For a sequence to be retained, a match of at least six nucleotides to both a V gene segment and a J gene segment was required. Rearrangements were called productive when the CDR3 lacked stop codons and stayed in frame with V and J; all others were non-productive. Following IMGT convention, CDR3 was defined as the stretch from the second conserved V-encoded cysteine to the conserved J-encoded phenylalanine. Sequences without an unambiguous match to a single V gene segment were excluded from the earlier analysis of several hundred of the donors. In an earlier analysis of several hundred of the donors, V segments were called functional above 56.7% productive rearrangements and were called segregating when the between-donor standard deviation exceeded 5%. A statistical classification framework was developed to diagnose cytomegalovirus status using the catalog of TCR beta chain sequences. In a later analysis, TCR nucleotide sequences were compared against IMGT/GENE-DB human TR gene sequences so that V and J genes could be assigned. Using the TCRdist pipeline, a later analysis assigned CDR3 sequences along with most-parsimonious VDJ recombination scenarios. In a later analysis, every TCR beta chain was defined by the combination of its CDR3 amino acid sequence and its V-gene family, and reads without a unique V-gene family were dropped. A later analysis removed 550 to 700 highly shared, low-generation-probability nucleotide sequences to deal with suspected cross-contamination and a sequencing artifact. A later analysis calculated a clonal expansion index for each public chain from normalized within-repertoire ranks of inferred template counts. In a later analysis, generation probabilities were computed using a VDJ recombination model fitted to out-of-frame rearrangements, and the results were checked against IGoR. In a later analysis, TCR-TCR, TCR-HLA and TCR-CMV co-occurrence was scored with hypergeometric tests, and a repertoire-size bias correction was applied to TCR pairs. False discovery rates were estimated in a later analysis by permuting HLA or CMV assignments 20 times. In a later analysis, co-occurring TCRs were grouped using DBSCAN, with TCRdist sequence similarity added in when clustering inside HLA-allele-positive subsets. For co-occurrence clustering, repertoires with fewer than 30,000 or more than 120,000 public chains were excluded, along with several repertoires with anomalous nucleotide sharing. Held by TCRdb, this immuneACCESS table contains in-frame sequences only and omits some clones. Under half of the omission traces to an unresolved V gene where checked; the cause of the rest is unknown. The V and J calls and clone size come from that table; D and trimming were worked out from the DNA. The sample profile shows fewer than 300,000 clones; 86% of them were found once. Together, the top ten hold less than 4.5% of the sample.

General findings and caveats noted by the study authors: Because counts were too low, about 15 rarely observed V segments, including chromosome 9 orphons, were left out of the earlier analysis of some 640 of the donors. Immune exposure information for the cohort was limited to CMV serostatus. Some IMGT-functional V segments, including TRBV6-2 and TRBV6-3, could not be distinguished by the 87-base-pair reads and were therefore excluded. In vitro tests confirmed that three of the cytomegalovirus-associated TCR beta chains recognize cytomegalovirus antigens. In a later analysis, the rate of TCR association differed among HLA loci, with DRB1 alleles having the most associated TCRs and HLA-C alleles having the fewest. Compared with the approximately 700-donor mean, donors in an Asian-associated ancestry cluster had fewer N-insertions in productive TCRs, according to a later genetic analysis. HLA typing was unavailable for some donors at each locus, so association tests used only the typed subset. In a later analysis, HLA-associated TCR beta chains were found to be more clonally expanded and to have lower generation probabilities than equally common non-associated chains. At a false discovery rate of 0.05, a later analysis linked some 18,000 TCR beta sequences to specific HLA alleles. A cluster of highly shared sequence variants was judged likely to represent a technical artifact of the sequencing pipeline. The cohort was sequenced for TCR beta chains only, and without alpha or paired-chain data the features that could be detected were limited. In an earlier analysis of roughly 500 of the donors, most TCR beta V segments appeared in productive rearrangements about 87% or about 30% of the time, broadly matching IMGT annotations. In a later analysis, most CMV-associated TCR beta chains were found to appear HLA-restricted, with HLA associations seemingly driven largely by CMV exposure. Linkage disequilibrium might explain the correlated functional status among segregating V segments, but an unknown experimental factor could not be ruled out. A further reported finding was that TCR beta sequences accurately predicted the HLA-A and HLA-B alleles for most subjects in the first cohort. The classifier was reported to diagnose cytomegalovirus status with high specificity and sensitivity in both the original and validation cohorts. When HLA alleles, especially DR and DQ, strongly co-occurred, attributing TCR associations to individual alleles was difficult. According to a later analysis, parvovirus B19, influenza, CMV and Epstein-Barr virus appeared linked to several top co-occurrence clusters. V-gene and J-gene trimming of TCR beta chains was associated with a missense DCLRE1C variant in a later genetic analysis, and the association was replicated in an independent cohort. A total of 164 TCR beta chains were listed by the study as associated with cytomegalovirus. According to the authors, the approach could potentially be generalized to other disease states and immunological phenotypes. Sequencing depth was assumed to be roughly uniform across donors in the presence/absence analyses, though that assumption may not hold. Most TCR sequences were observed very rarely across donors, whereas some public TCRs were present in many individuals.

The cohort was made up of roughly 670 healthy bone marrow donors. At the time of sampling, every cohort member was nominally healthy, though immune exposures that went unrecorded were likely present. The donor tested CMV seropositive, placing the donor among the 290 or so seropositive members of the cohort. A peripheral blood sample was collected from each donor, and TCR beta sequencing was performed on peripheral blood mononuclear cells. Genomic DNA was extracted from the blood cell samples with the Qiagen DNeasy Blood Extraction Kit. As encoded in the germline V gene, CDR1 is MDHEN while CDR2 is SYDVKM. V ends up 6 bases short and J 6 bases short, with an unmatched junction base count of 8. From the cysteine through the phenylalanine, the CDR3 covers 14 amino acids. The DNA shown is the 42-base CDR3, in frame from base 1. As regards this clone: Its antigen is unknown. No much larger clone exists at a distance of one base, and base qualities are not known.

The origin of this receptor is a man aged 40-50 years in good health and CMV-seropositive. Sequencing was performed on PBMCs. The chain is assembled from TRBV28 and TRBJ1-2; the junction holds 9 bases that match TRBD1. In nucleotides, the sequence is TGTGCCAGCAGGGGGACAGGGAGGGTTCATGGCTACACCTTC. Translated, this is CASRGTGRVHGYTF.